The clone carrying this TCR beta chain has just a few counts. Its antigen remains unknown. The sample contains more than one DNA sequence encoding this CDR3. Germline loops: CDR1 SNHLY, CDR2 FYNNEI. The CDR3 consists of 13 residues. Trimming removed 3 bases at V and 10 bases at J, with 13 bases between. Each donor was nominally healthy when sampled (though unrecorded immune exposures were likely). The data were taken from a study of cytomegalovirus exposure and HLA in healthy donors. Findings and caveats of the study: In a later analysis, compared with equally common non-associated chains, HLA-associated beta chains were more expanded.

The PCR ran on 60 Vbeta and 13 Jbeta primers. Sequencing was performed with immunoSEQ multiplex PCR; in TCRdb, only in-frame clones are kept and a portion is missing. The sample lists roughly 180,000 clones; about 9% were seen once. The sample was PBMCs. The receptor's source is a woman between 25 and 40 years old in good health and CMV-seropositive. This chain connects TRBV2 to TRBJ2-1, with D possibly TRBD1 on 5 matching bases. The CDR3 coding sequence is TGTGCCAGCAGTGATGCCCCCCACAGGGAGCAGTTCTTC. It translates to CASSDAPHREQFF.